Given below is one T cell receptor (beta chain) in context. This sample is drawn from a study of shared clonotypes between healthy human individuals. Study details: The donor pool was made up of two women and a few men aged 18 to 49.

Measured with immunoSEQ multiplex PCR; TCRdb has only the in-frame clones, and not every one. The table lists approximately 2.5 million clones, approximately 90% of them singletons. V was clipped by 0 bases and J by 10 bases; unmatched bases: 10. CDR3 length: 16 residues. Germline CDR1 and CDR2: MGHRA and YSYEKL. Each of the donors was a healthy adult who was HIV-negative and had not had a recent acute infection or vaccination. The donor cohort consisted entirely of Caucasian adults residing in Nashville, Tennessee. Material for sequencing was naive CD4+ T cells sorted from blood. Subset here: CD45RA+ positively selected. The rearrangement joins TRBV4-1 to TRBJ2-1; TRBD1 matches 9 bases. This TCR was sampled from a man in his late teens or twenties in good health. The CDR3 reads CASSQDWDRAAREQFF. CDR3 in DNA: TGCGCCAGCAGCCAAGACTGGGACAGGGCCGCCCGCGAGCAGTTCTTC.